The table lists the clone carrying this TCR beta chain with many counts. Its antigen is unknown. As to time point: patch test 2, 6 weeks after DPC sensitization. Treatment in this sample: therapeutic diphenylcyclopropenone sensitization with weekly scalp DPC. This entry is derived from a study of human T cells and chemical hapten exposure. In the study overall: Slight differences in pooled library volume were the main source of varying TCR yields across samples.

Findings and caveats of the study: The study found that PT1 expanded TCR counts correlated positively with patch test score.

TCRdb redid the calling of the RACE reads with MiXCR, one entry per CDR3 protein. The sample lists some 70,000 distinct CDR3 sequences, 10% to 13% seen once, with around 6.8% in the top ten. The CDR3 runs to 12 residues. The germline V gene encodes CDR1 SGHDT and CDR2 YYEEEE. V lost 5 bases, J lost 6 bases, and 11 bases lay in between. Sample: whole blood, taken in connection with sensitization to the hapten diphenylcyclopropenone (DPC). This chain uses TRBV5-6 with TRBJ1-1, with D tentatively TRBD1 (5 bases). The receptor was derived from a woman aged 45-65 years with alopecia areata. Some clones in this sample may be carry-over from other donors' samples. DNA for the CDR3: TGTGCCAGCAGTGTTGGAGGGGCTGAAGCTTTCTTT. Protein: CASSVGGAEAFF.